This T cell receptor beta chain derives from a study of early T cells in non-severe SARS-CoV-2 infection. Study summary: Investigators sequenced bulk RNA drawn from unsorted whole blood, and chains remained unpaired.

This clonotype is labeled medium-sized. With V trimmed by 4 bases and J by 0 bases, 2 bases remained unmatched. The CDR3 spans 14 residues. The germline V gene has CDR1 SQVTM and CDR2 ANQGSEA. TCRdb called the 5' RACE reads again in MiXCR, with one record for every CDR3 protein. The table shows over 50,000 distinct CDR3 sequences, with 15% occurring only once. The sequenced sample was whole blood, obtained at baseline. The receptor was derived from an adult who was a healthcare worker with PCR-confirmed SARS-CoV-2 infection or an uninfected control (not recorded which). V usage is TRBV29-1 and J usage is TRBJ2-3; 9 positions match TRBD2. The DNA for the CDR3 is TGCAGCGTTGGACTAGCGGTCAGCACAGATACGCAGTATTTT. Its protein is CSVGLAVSTDTQYF.